This T cell receptor (beta chain) is drawn from a study of beta chain features in type 1 diabetes. Study results and caveats: Relative to healthy donors, patients appeared to have naive, central memory and Treg TCRB repertoires that were more similar. Type 1 diabetes patients showed fewer insertions and more deletions at VDJ junctions.

The CDR3 is 17 residues long. The V end lost 0 bases, the J end lost 1 base, and 13 bases lay between the germline ends. Germline V CDR1 and CDR2: LNHNV, YYDKDF (reference sequence). Comments on this clone: Its antigen remains unknown.

Purities in excess of 98% were seen in all sorted populations. All of the isolated RNA was reverse transcribed, so expressed TCRB transcripts were sequenced. Average reads for naive, central memory and regulatory T cell samples were several million. The protocol was immunoSEQ multiplex PCR, while the TCRdb copy is restricted to in-frame clones and leaves out a portion. The sample lists 900,000 or so clones; about a sixth were seen once. The chain carries TRBV15 and TRBJ1-5, with D unclear. Sequences were obtained from naive CD4+ T cells from blood. The TCR sequence derives from a woman under 30 in good health. The CDR3 bases are TGTGCCACCAGCAGAGATTTTCAGGCCGTCAGCAATCAGCCCCAGCATTTT. Its translation is CATSRDFQAVSNQPQHF.